Shown below are 22 T cell receptor beta chains from a single sample sequenced in a study of shared clonotypes between healthy human individuals. Produced via immunoSEQ multiplex PCR; TCRdb's table is partial and in-frame only. Counted here are some 1,400,000 clones, about 96% occurring once; the ten biggest clones make up approximately 1.1%. Sequencing was done on a sample of naive CD4+ T cells sorted from blood. Subset of the sample: CD45RA+ positively selected. The receptors here all came from a man younger than 40 in good health.

The chain carries TRBV18 and TRBJ2-7; 8 nucleotides agree with TRBD1. The CDR3 totals 15 residues. The V and J ends lost 2 bases and 6 bases, in that order; junction bases with no gene match: 9. The germline V gene has CDR1 KGHSH and CDR2 LQKENI. The CDR3: CASSPSATGVSEQYF. The CDR3 DNA reads as TGTGCCAGCTCACCATCTGCGACAGGGGTTTCCGAGCAGTACTTC.

This clone occurred once. The V and J genes are TRBV29-1 and TRBJ2-2; D is perhaps TRBD2 (6 bases). The CDR3 runs to 13 residues. Germline V gene lookup returns CDR1 SQVTM and CDR2 ANQGSEA. V lost 7 bases and J lost 7, with 16 bases in between. CDR3 bases: TGCAGCGCTCAGCCGGGGAGGAGCGGGGAGCTGTTTTTT. It translates to CSAQPGRSGELFF.

A note on this clone: As the CDR3 is not closed by the conserved phenylalanine or tryptophan, this likely results from a read error. The DNA is left out, because the CDR3 cannot be placed on it with certainty; the CDR3 is given as TCRdb lists it. J is TRBJ2-7 and V is TRBV29-1; the table's D gene call, TRBD1, was not cross checked with the DNA. The CDR3 is made up of 15 amino acids, end residues included. Germline V gene data show CDR1 as SQVTM and CDR2 as ANQGSEA. CDR3 protein: CSVEVAGTGAGGAVL.

Details on this clone: The junction shows a germline mismatch at one end, possibly a read error. The chain carries TRBV2 and TRBJ2-7; D might be TRBD2 (5 bases). The CDR3 totals 11 residues. Germline V lookup: CDR1 SNHLY, CDR2 FYNNEI. CDR3 sequence (DNA): TGTGCCAGCAGCCTCCGGGGAAGAATGAACTTC. It yields the protein CASSLRGRMNF. The entire variable domain, with the rest obtained from reference TRBV2 and TRBJ2-7, is as follows: EPEVTQTPSHQVTQMGQEVILRCVPISNHLYFYWYRQILGQKVEFLVSFYNNEISEKSEIFDDQFSVERPDGSNFTLKIRSTKLEDSAMYFCASSLRGRMNFGPGTRLTVT.

In nucleotides, the CDR3 is TGTGCCAGCTCTGAGGGGCGGAATAATCAGCCCCAGCATTTT. Its translation: CASSEGRNNQPQHF. The chain joins TRBV18 to TRBJ1-5; D is perhaps TRBD1 (5 bases). The CDR3 extends over 14 amino acids. CDR1 is KGHSH and CDR2 is LQKENI in the germline V gene. The V end was cut by 6 bases, the J end by 4 bases, with 13 bases between.

The sample holds one count of this clone. The CDR3 reads CASSPRSGSYNEQFF. The CDR3 region has the DNA TGTGCCAGCTCACCACGGTCGGGCTCCTACAATGAGCAGTTCTTC. The chain combines TRBV18 with TRBJ2-1; unclear D gene. The V end was cut by 1 base, the J end by 0 bases, with 7 bases between. The CDR3 runs to 15 residues. Germline loops: CDR1 KGHSH, CDR2 LQKENI.

Worth noting for this clone: The identical CDR3 is also encoded by other nucleotide sequences in the sample. The chain carries TRBV18 and TRBJ2-1; D uncertain. Germline V gene lookup returns CDR1 KGHSH and CDR2 LQKENI. The CDR3 sequence is 12 residues long. V lost 3 bases and J 8 bases, leaving 8 bases between the germline ends. The CDR3 here is CASSPLGDEQFF. CDR3 nucleotide sequence: TGTGCCAGCTCACCCCTAGGAGATGAGCAGTTCTTC.

The count of this clone is one. The CDR3: CASAAGGYYNEQFF. The CDR3 DNA reads as TGTGCCAGCGCGGCGGGAGGGTACTACAATGAGCAGTTCTTC. V gene TRBV28 combines with J gene TRBJ2-1; 9 bases map to TRBD2. The trim removed 8 bases at V and 3 bases at J, leaving 5 bases unmatched. The CDR3 runs 14 residues. Germline CDR1 MDHEN, CDR2 SYDVKM.

This clone was counted between two and nine times. In the same sample, other DNA sequences code for this CDR3. The chain links TRBV28 to TRBJ2-2; D ambiguous. V lost 3 bases to trimming and J lost 7 bases, with 3 bases between them. Germline lookup yields CDR1 MDHEN and CDR2 SYDVKM. The CDR3 length is 11 residues. The CDR3 DNA follows: TGTGCCAGCAGTTTGATCGGGGAGCTGTTTTTT. It encodes CASSLIGELFF.

The chain employs TRBV7-9 and TRBJ2-1; 10 nucleotides line up with TRBD2. V lost 1 base to trimming and J lost 7 bases; unmatched junction nucleotides: 4. CDR1 SEHNR and CDR2 FQNEAQ come from the germline V gene (reference sequence). The CDR3 consists of 15 residues. The CDR3: CASSLELAGRNEQFF. CDR3 bases: TGTGCCAGCAGCTTAGAACTAGCGGGACGGAATGAGCAGTTCTTC.

This sequence joins TRBV6-1 and TRBJ2-1, with D tentatively TRBD1 (5 bases). The germline V gene has CDR1 MNHNS and CDR2 SASEGT. V was pared by 5 bases and J by 6 bases, with 17 bases between. This CDR3 has 15 residues. As DNA, the CDR3 is TGTGCCAGCAGTCAAACAGGTGCCCTACTCAATGAGCAGTTCTTC. It translates to CASSQTGALLNEQFF.

The chain combines TRBV19 with TRBJ2-7; possibly TRBD1 for D (6 bases). V lost 7 bases and J 2 bases, leaving 9 bases between the germline ends. CDR1 and CDR2 (germline): LNHDA, SQIVND (reference sequence). The CDR3 runs to 12 residues. The CDR3, as DNA: TGTGCCAGTATGGACAGAGCCTACGAGCAGTACTTC. Translating it yields CASMDRAYEQYF.

The rearrangement uses TRBV27 and TRBJ1-1; 9 bases are a match to TRBD1. Germline V gives CDR1 MNHEY, CDR2 SMNVEV (reference sequence). Trimming at V came to 5 bases and at J to 6 bases, leaving 4 bases not matched to a gene. The CDR3 sequence is 13 residues long. This CDR3 is CASSPGTGPEAFF. CDR3 nucleotides: TGTGCCAGCAGTCCCGGGACAGGGCCTGAAGCTTTCTTT.

This chain joins TRBV11-2 and TRBJ2-7, with 8 bases aligning to TRBD1. This CDR3 contains 14 residues. Germline CDR1 reads SGHAT; CDR2 reads FQNNGV. V lost 5 bases and J lost 7; bases outside the gene matches: 10. The DNA of the CDR3 is TGTGCCAGCAGCCCCCAGGGACAGGCAGGGGAGCAGTACTTC. This codes for CASSPQGQAGEQYF.

In the case of this clone: Other DNA sequences in the same sample also yield this CDR3. The chain employs TRBV5-1 and TRBJ2-1; the D is unclear. Between the trimmed V and J ends, which lost 0 bases and 0 bases, there was a span of 7 bases. The CDR3 has 15 amino acids. Germline V lookup: CDR1 SGHRS, CDR2 YFSETQ. Here the CDR3 reads CASSLGLSSYNEQFF. In nucleotides, the CDR3 is TGCGCCAGCAGCTTGGGACTGAGCTCCTACAATGAGCAGTTCTTC.

The count of this clone is one. The chain has TRBV14 and TRBJ1-1; maybe TRBD1 (6 bases). Per germline, CDR1 SGHDN and CDR2 FVKESK. Trimming shortened V by 8 bases and J by 7 bases, and 17 bases separated the two germline ends. This CDR3 is built from 13 residues. The CDR3 DNA sequence: TGTGCCAGCCGTCGCGGGGGCGGATTTGAAGCTTTCTTT. Its protein is CASRRGGGFEAFF.

The rearrangement joins TRBV5-1 to TRBJ2-3; 8 bases line up with TRBD2. Germline trimming cut 2 bases from V and 3 bases from J; bases unmatched to any gene: 8. CDR3 length: 16 amino acids. The germline gives CDR1 SGHRS, CDR2 YFSETQ. CDR3 bases: TGCGCCAGCAGCTTAGTAAGCGGGAGTTTTACAGATACGCAGTATTTT. Encoded protein: CASSLVSGSFTDTQYF.

This chain's CDR3 is CASSQATANYGYTF. DNA for the CDR3: TGTGCCAGCAGCCAAGCGACAGCAAACTATGGCTACACCTTC. The chain couples TRBV7-9 to TRBJ1-2; D may be TRBD1 (5 bases). This CDR3 region has 14 residues. V dropped 5 bases and J dropped 2 bases, with 12 bases sitting between them. The V gene's germline CDR1 is SEHNR and CDR2 FQNEAQ (reference sequence).

The V gene is TRBV11-2, the J gene TRBJ1-3, with D tentatively TRBD1 (5 bases). CDR1 is SGHAT and CDR2 is FQNNGV in the germline V gene. The germline V and J ends were trimmed by 5 bases and 2 bases, with 10 bases remaining between them. The CDR3 is 14 residues long. DNA of the CDR3: TGTGCCAGCAGCCAAGACAGAACTGGAAACACCATATATTTT. This encodes CASSQDRTGNTIYF.

The chain carries TRBV7-6 and TRBJ1-1; D uncertain. The CDR3 is 14 residues long. V lost 6 bases, J lost 1 base, and 12 bases lay in between. Germline lookup yields CDR1 SGHVS and CDR2 FNYEAQ. The CDR3 DNA is TGTGCCAGCAGTGGCATAGGCTGGAACACTGAAGCTTTCTTT. Amino acid sequence: CASSGIGWNTEAFF.

The chain joins TRBV9 to TRBJ2-2; D may be TRBD1 or TRBD2 (5 bases each). Germline assignment: CDR1 SGDLS and CDR2 YYNGEE. The CDR3 runs 16 residues. Trimming shortened V by 3 bases and J by 8 bases, and 20 bases separated the two germline ends. The CDR3 sequence is CASSAKGRVAGGELFF. CDR3 DNA: TGTGCCAGCAGCGCGAAGGGACGAGTAGCTGGGGGGGAGCTGTTTTTT.

The chain joins TRBV27 to TRBJ2-1; 9 bases align to TRBD2. The J segment lost 4 bases and the V segment lost 2 bases, leaving 9 bases of the junction unmatched. Germline assignment: CDR1 MNHEY and CDR2 SMNVEV (reference sequence). The CDR3 sequence is 17 residues long. CDR3: CASSLVALAGPYNEQFF. CDR3 nucleotide sequence: TGTGCCAGCAGTTTAGTAGCTCTAGCGGGACCGTACAATGAGCAGTTCTTC.